The 8 T cell receptor beta chains below come from one sample, sequenced in a study of T-cell reconstitution after alpha-beta-depleted transplantation in children. Construction of the TCRbeta library involved unique molecular identifiers. MiXCR was run by TCRdb on the PCR reads, yielding one entry per CDR3 protein. The data show 400,000 to 450,000 distinct CDR3 sequences, 43% seen once. Sequencing was performed on PBMCs, taken before TCRalphabeta/CD19-depleted stem cell transplant. The origin of the receptors is a girl aged 2 to 10 with aplastic anemia, due to receive a stem cell transplant.

The sample holds many counts of this clonotype. V gene TRBV6-1 combines with J gene TRBJ2-7; TRBD2 might be the D (6 bases). The CDR3 is made up of 15 amino acids. V lost 6 bases and J 4 bases, leaving 19 bases between the germline ends. The germline CDR1 and CDR2 sequences are MNHNS and SASEGT. Written as DNA, the CDR3 is TGTGCCAGCAGCTCCGCTAGCGCCCTGAGGTACGAGCAGTACTTC. Translating it yields CASSSASALRYEQYF.

The chain has TRBV5-1 and TRBJ1-1; 10 nucleotides line up with TRBD1. Trimming took 0 bases from V and 5 from J; bases not matched to a gene: 4. The CDR3 is made up of 15 amino acids. The germline V gene encodes CDR1 SGHRS and CDR2 YFSETQ. Here the CDR3 DNA reads TGCGCCAGCAGCTTGGGGGACAGGGGTTGGACTGAAGCTTTCTTT. This encodes CASSLGDRGWTEAFF. Full variable domain (remainder filled in from reference TRBV5-1 and TRBJ1-1): KAGVTQTPRYLIKTRGQQVTLSCSPISGHRSVSWYQQTPGQGLQFLFEYFSETQRNKGNFPGRFSGRQFSNSRSEMNVSTLELGDSALYLCASSLGDRGWTEAFFGQGTRLTVV.

The chain carries TRBV5-8 and TRBJ2-1, with a weak D call TRBD2 (6 bases). The CDR3 totals 15 residues. V shed 1 base and J shed 0 bases, with 8 bases lying between them. Germline assignment: CDR1 SGHTS and CDR2 YDEGEE. In DNA, the CDR3 is TGTGCCAGCAGCTTGAGGGAGGACTCCTACAATGAGCAGTTCTTC. This sequence encodes CASSLREDSYNEQFF.

This clonotype appeared a single time. The chain links TRBV4-1 to TRBJ2-5; D may be TRBD2 (6 bases). Trimming left V 1 base short and J 9 bases short, with 21 bases between. This CDR3 has 16 amino acids. Germline CDR1 MGHRA, CDR2 YSYEKL. CDR3 coding DNA: TGCGCCAGCAGCCAAGGACCGGGTCGCTCGTGGAGGGCCCAGTACTTC. Protein: CASSQGPGRSWRAQYF.

This clonotype was observed a few times. V usage is TRBV6-1 and J usage is TRBJ2-7; tentatively, D is TRBD1 or TRBD2 (7 bases each). The CDR3 sequence is 14 residues long. The germline V gene encodes CDR1 MNHNS and CDR2 SASEGT. V was cut by 5 bases and J by 2 bases, with 13 bases left in between. CDR3 in amino acids: CASSPQGGAYEQYF. The CDR3 DNA follows: TGTGCCAGCAGTCCTCAGGGGGGGGCCTACGAGCAGTACTTC.

This clonotype has more than one count but fewer than ten. The CDR3 is CASSLTGGNEQYF. The DNA for the CDR3 is TGTGCCAGCAGCTTAACAGGGGGCAACGAGCAGTACTTC. J is TRBJ2-7 and V is TRBV11-2; 9 positions agree with TRBD1. With V trimmed by 2 bases and J by 5 bases, 1 base remained unmatched. This CDR3 has 13 residues. Germline lookup yields CDR1 SGHAT and CDR2 FQNNGV.

This clonotype came up many times. V gene TRBV20-1 combines with J gene TRBJ1-3; D remains unclear. Germline V lookup: CDR1 DFQATT, CDR2 SNEGSKA (reference sequence). Trimming took 1 base from V and 2 from J, leaving 9 bases between them. The CDR3 runs to 14 residues. CDR3 residues: CSARAVGTGNTIYF. The CDR3 DNA reads TGCAGTGCTAGAGCCGTGGGAACTGGAAACACCATATATTTT.

This clonotype was detected ten times or more. The chain combines TRBV27 with TRBJ1-6, with TRBD1 as a possible D gene (6 bases). Germline V CDR1 and CDR2: MNHEY, SMNVEV (reference sequence). With 5 bases removed from V and 2 bases from J, the gap between germline ends came to 10 bases. The CDR3 totals 15 residues. CDR3 loop: CASSARQAYNSPLHF. In DNA, the CDR3 is TGTGCCAGCAGTGCCCGACAGGCCTATAATTCACCCCTCCACTTT.